This is a list of T cell receptor beta chains from one sample in a study of cytomegalovirus exposure and HLA in healthy donors. Measured with immunoSEQ multiplex PCR; TCRdb has only the in-frame clones, and not every one. The data show some 95,000 clones, under 75% seen once. Material: PBMCs. The receptor set was obtained from a female donor in good health and CMV-seronegative. Each CDR3 is given with its conserved first and last residue. Fields, in order: V gene, D gene, J gene, clone size, CDR3 protein, CDR3 DNA. The D gene is left open where the match is weak. Clone size is stated in some rows and not others, as once, few, many or a class when expanded.

TRBV5-5	TRBD2	TRBJ2-1	once	CASSLIAGRNEQFF	TGTGCCAGCAGCCTTATAGCGGGACGAAATGAGCAGTTCTTC
TRBV7-9	-	TRBJ1-1	-	CSSSLDREAFF	TGTTCCAGCAGCTTAGACAGAGAAGCTTTCTTT
TRBV5-1	TRBD1	TRBJ2-3	-	CASSLKQGADTQYF	TGCGCCAGCAGCCTTAAGCAGGGGGCAGATACGCAGTATTTT
TRBV7-9	-	TRBJ2-1	-	CASSVSGPSYNEQFF	TGTGCCAGCAGCGTAAGCGGGCCTTCCTACAATGAGCAGTTCTTC
TRBV7-9	TRBD1	TRBJ2-3	-	CASSSLIDRGRSTDTQYF	TGTGCCAGCAGCTCACTAATAGACAGGGGGCGAAGCACAGATACGCAGTATTTT
TRBV7-6	-	TRBJ1-5	-	CASSQQSGANQPQHF	TGTGCCAGCAGCCAACAATCAGGGGCCAATCAGCCCCAGCATTTT
TRBV28	-	TRBJ1-1	once	CASSLGLHAEAFF	TGTGCCAGCAGTTTAGGGCTGCACGCGGAAGCTTTCTTT
TRBV7-9	-	TRBJ1-4	-	CASRPGAGANEKLFF	TGTGCCAGCAGGCCTGGGGCAGGAGCGAATGAAAAACTGTTTTTT
TRBV25-1	-	TRBJ2-3	-	CASRWAQTDTQYF	TGTGCCAGCAGGTGGGCTCAAACAGATACGCAGTATTTT
TRBV6-1	TRBD1	TRBJ2-2	few	CAGKTGADEELFF	TGTGCCGGAAAGACAGGGGCAGACGAGGAGCTGTTTTTT
TRBV5-1	-	TRBJ2-1	-	CASSVGLPGGEQFF	TGCGCCAGCAGCGTGGGACTCCCAGGGGGTGAGCAGTTCTTC
TRBV5-6	TRBD1	TRBJ2-2	-	CASSEGTGANTGELFF	TGTGCCAGCAGCGAGGGGACAGGGGCGAACACCGGGGAGCTGTTTTTT
TRBV6-5	TRBD1	TRBJ2-3	-	CASSSGQGGADTQYF	TGTGCCAGCAGTTCGGGACAGGGCGGCGCAGATACGCAGTATTTT
TRBV29-1	-	TRBJ2-7	-	CSVEQGGYEQYF	TGCAGCGTTGAACAGGGGGGCTACGAGCAGTACTTC
TRBV30	TRBD1	TRBJ2-7	few	CAWSPGQSYEQYF	TGTGCCTGGAGCCCGGGACAGTCCTACGAGCAGTACTTC
TRBV19	-	TRBJ1-2	-	CASSIRDNSANYGYTF	TGTGCCAGTAGTATAAGGGACAATTCAGCTAACTATGGCTACACCTTC
TRBV4-2	-	TRBJ2-7	few	CASSQDTVSEQYF	TGTGCCAGCAGCCAAGATACCGTGAGCGAGCAGTACTTC
TRBV2	-	TRBJ2-5	-	CASRETSAQETQYF	TGTGCCAGCAGGGAGACTAGTGCTCAAGAGACCCAGTACTTC
TRBV30	TRBD2	TRBJ2-1	few	CAWSGRLAGGRSYNEQFF	TGTGCCTGGAGTGGGAGACTAGCGGGGGGACGCTCCTACAATGAGCAGTTCTTC
TRBV2	-	TRBJ2-1	few	CASKLNSNNEQFF	TGTGCCAGCAAGCTTAACTCGAACAATGAGCAGTTCTTC
TRBV9	-	TRBJ1-3	-	CASSSTVGNTIYF	TGTGCCAGCAGCTCCACTGTTGGAAACACCATATATTTT
TRBV7-6	TRBD1	TRBJ2-7	-	CASSRRGDRDYEQYF	TGTGCCAGCAGCCGCCGCGGGGACAGGGACTACGAGCAGTACTTC
TRBV15	-	TRBJ1-2	-	CATSREVGGTYGYTF	TGTGCCACCAGCAGAGAGGTCGGCGGGACCTATGGCTACACCTTC
TRBV6-1	-	TRBJ2-7	-	CASSARAYEQYF	TGTGCCAGCAGTGCCAGGGCCTACGAGCAGTACTTC